These T cell receptor beta chains were read from a single sample in a study of technical replicates of blood from a few donors. Clones were read by immunoSEQ multiplex PCR, and TCRdb kept only the in-frame ones, dropping some. The table lists some 87,000 clones, around 97% of them singletons. The sequencing input was T cells isolated from PBMCs. These receptors came from a human donor in good health. The CDR3 runs from the conserved cysteine through the conserved F or W. A D gene is named only where the DNA matches it firmly. Rows may omit the clone size; those that give it use once, few, many or a size class.

NA,TRBV7-8,12,NA,TRBJ2-1,TGTGCCAGCAGCCCACACAAGAATGAGCAGTTCTTC,CASSPHKNEQFF
few,TRBV5-4,13,NA,TRBJ1-1,TGTGCCAGCAGCCTAATGATGAACACTGAAGCTTTCTTT,CASSLMMNTEAFF
NA,TRBV12-5,11,NA,TRBJ1-1,TGTGCTAGTGGTTTGGTACATCAAGCTTTCTTT,CASGLVHQAFF
once,TRBV29-1,16,NA,TRBJ2-5,TGCAGCGTTGAAAGGGAGGTAGGGGGCGCCCTGGAGACCCAGTACTTC,CSVEREVGGALETQYF
NA,TRBV2,14,NA,TRBJ1-1,TGTGCCAGCAGTGAATCGCGTATGAACACTGAAGCTTTCTTT,CASSESRMNTEAFF
NA,TRBV18,13,NA,TRBJ2-1,TGTGCCAGCTCACCGTCCATTTACAATGAGCAGTTCTTC,CASSPSIYNEQFF
NA,TRBV2,14,TRBD1,TRBJ2-2,TGTGCCAGCATTAGGGACAGGGTCACCGGGGAGCTGTTTTTT,CASIRDRVTGELFF
NA,TRBV6-1,15,TRBD1,TRBJ2-3,TGTGCCAGCAGTGAAACCTCGGACAGGGGAGATACGCAGTATTTT,CASSETSDRGDTQYF
NA,TRBV27,14,TRBD1,TRBJ2-3,TGTGCCAGCAGGCCGGGACAGGGTGCAGATACGCAGTATTTT,CASRPGQGADTQYF
NA,TRBV4-2,17,TRBD2,TRBJ2-1,TGTGCCAGCAGCCAAGGGAGGGGGACTAGCGGAGACAATGAGCAGTTCTTC,CASSQGRGTSGDNEQFF
NA,TRBV5-6,15,NA,TRBJ1-5,TGTGCCAGCAGCTTATGGCAGTATCTCAATCAGCCCCAGCATTTT,CASSLWQYLNQPQHF
NA,TRBV5-1,15,TRBD2,TRBJ2-7,TGCGCCAGCAGCTTGACACTAGCGGGGCATTACGAGCAGTACTTC,CASSLTLAGHYEQYF
once,TRBV4-1,18,NA,TRBJ2-7,TGCGCCAGCAGCCAACCCCATTCGTCCCCAGGCCATACCTACGAGCAGTACTTC,CASSQPHSSPGHTYEQYF